This TCR beta chain was documented in a study of blood T cell repertoires in COVID-19. This CDR3 contains 17 residues. Germline CDR1 is SGHVS and CDR2 is FQNEAQ. The V gene end was trimmed by 5 bases and the J gene end by 5 bases; junction bases not matched to a gene: 11. The method was immunoSEQ multiplex PCR; TCRdb's version includes in-frame clones alone and lacks a portion of them. The sample contains a few hundred thousand clones, 88% of which appear only once. This chain links TRBV7-8 with TRBJ2-5, with TRBD2 matching 13 bases. The material sequenced was peripheral blood. This clonotype originated in a woman in her forties or fifties with COVID-19, enrolled during active disease. The CDR3 nucleotides are TGTGCCAGCAGCCTACGGACTAGCGGGGGCTCCGGGGAGACCCAGTACTTC. Protein: CASSLRTSGGSGETQYF.